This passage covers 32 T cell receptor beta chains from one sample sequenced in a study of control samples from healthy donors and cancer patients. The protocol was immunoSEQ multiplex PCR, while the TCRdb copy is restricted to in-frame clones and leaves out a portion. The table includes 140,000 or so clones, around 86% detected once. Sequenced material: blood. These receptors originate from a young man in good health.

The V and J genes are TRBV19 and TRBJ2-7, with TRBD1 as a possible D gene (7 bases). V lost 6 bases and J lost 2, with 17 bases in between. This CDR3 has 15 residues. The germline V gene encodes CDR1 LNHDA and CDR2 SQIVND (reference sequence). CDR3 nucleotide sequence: TGTGCCAGTAGCCCCCGGACAGGAGGGACCTACGAGCAGTACTTC. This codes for CASSPRTGGTYEQYF.

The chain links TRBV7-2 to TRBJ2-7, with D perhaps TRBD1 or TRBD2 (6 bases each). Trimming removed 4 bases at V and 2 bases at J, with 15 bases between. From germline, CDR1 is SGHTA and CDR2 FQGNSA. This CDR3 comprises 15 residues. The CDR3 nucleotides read TGTGCCAGCAGCTCAGAGGAGGGGGAGGCCTACGAGCAGTACTTC. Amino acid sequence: CASSSEEGEAYEQYF.

Here the CDR3 reads CASSLAGSSLGQETQYF. The CDR3 DNA reads TGCGCCAGCAGCTTGGCCGGCTCCTCGCTGGGGCAAGAGACCCAGTACTTC. The chain employs TRBV5-1 and TRBJ2-5; D unclear. CDR3 length: 17 residues. The V end was cut by 0 bases, the J end by 2 bases, with 17 bases between. From germline, CDR1 is SGHRS and CDR2 YFSETQ.

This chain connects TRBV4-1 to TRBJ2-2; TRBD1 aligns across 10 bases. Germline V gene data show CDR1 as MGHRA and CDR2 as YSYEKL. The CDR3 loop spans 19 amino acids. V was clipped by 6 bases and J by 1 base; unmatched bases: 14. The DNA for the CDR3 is TGCGCCAGCAGACAAACTTTTTCCGGGACAGGGGTGAACACCGGGGAGCTGTTTTTT. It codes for CASRQTFSGTGVNTGELFF.

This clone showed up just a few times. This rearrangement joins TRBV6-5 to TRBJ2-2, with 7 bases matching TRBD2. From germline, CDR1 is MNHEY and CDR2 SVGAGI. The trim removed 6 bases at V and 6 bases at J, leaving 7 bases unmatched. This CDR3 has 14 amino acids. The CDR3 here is CASRAGVRAGELFF. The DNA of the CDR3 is TGTGCCAGCAGGGCGGGGGTTAGGGCCGGGGAGCTGTTTTTT.

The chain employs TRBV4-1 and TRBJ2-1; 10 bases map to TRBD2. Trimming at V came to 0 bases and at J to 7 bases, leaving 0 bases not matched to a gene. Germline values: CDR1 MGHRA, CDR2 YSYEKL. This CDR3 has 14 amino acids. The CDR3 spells CASSQEAGGNEQFF. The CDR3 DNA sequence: TGCGCCAGCAGCCAAGAAGCGGGAGGGAATGAGCAGTTCTTC.

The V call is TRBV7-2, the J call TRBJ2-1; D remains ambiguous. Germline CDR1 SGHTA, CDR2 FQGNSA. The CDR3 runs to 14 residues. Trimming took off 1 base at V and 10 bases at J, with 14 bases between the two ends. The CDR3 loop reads CASSLGPFVWEQFF. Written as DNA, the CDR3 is TGTGCCAGCAGCTTAGGCCCGTTCGTATGGGAGCAGTTCTTC.

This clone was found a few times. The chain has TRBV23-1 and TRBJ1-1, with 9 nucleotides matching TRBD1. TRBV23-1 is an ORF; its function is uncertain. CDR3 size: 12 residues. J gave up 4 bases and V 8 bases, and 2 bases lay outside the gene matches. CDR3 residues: CASVTGGTEAFF. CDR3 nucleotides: TGCGCCAGCGTGACAGGGGGCACTGAAGCTTTCTTT.

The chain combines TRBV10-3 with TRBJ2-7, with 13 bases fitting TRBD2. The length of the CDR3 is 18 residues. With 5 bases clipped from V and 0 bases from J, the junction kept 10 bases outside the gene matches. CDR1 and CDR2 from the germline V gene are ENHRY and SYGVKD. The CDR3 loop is CAISPGLAGALSSYEQYF. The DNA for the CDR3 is TGTGCCATCAGTCCCGGACTAGCGGGAGCCCTAAGCTCCTACGAGCAGTACTTC.

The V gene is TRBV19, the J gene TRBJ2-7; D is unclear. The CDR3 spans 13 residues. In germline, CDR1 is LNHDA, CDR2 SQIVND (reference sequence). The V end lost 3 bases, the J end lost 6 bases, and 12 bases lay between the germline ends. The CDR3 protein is CASSMALGPEQYF. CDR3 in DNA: TGTGCCAGTAGTATGGCGTTGGGCCCCGAGCAGTACTTC.

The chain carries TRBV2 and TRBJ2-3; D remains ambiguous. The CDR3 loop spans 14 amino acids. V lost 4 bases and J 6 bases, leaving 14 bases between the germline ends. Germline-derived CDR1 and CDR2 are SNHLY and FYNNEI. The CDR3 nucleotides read TGTGCCAGCAGTGCCCCTCCCCTGGTGGATACGCAGTATTTT. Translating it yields CASSAPPLVDTQYF.

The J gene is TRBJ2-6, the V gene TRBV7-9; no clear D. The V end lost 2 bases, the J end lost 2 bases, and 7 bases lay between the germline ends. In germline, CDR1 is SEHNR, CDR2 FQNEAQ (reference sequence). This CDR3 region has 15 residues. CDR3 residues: CASSLSAAGANVLTF. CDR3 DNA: TGTGCCAGCAGCTTATCGGCGGCTGGGGCCAACGTCCTGACTTTC.

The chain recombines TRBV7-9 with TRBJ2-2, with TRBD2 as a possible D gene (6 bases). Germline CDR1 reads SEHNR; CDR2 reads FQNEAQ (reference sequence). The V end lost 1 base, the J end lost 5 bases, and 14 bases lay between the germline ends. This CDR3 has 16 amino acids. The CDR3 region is CASSLEGGALTGELFF. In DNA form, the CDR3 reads TGTGCCAGCAGCTTAGAGGGAGGAGCCTTAACCGGGGAGCTGTTTTTT.

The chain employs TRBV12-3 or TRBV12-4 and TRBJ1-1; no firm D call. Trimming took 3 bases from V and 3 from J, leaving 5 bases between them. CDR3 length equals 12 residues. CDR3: CASSLSDTEAFF. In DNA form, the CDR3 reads TGTGCCAGCAGTTTGAGTGACACTGAAGCTTTCTTT.

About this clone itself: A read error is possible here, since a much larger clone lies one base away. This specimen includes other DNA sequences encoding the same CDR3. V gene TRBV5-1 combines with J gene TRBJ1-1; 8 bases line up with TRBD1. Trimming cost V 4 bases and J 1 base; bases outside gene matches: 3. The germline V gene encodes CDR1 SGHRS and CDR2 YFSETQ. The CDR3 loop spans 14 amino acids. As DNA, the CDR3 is TGCGCCAGCAGCCCCGGGACAGGGAACACTGAAGCTTTCTTT. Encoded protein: CASSPGTGNTEAFF.

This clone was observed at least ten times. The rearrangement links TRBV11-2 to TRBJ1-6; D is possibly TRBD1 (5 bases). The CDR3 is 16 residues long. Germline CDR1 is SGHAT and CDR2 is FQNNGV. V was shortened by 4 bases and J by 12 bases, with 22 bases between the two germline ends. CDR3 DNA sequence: TGTGCCAGCAGCTCACTCCGGGGCCGAGCCGTCGAACCCCTCCACTTT. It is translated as CASSSLRGRAVEPLHF.

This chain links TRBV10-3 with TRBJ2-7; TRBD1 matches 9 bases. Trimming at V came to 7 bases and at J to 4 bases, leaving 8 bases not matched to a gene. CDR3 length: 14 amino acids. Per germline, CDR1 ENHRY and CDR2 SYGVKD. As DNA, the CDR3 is TGTGCCATCAAACCCCACGGGACAGGGTACGAGCAGTACTTC. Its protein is CAIKPHGTGYEQYF.

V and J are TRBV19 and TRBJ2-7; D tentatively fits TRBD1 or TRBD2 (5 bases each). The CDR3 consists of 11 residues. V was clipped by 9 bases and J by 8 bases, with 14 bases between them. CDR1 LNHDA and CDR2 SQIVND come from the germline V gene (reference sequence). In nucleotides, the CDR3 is TGTGCCAGCACCCAGGGAGTCCAGCAGTACTTC. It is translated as CASTQGVQQYF.

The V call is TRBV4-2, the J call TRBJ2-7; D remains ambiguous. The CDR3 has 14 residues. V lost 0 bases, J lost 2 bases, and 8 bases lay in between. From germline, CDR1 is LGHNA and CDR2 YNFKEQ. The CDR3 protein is CASSQEIRAYEQYF. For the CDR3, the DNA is TGTGCCAGCAGCCAAGAGATCAGAGCCTACGAGCAGTACTTC.

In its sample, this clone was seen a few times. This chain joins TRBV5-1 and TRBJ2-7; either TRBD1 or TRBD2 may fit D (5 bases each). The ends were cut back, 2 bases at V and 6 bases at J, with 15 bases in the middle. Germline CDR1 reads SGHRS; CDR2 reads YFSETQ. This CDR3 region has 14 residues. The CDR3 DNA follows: TGCGCCAGCAGCTTACCGGGACCCCATGGCGAGCAGTACTTC. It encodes CASSLPGPHGEQYF.

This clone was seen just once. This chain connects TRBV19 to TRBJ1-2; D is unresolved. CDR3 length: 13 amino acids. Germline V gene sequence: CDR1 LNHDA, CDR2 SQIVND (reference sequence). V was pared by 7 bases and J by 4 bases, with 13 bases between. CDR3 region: CASTRRSGYGYTF. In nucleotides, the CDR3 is TGTGCCAGTACACGACGGAGCGGCTATGGCTACACCTTC.

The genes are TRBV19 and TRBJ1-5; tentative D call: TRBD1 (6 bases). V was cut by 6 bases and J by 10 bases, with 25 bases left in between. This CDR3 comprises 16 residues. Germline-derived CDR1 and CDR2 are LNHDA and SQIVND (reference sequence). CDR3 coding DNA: TGTGCCAGTAGACCAAATCCTCGACAGGTTTTCCAACCCCAGCATTTT. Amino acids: CASRPNPRQVFQPQHF.

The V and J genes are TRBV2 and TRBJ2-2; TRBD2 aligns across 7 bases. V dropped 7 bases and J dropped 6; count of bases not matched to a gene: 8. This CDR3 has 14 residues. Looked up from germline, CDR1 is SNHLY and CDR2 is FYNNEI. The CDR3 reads CASMERGLSGELFF. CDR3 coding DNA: TGTGCCAGCATGGAGCGGGGTTTGTCCGGGGAGCTGTTTTTT.

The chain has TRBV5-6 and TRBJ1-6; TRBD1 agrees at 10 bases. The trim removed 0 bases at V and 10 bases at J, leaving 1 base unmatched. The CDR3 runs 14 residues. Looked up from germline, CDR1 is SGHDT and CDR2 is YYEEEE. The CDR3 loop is CASSLGDRGSPLHF. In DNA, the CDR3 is TGTGCCAGCAGCTTGGGGGACAGGGGCTCACCCCTCCACTTT.

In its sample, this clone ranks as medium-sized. The CDR3 nucleotides are TGTGCCAGCAGCCGAGAAGTAGGGGGCGAGCAGTACTTC. This codes for CASSREVGGEQYF. J is TRBJ2-7 and V is TRBV7-2, with TRBD1 as a possible D gene (6 bases). Per the germline V gene, CDR1 is SGHTA and CDR2 is FQGNSA. V was pared by 5 bases and J by 6 bases, with 14 bases between. This CDR3 is 13 amino acids long.

This CDR3 reads CASSFFGGANVLTF. CDR3 in DNA: TGCGCCAGCAGCTTCTTCGGAGGGGCCAACGTCCTGACTTTC. The J gene is TRBJ2-6, the V gene TRBV5-1; D is undetermined. Germline-derived CDR1 and CDR2 are SGHRS and YFSETQ. The CDR3 extends over 14 amino acids. V was shortened by 2 bases and J by 4 bases, with 7 bases between the two germline ends. Full variable domain (remainder filled in from reference TRBV5-1 and TRBJ2-6): KAGVTQTPRYLIKTRGQQVTLSCSPISGHRSVSWYQQTPGQGLQFLFEYFSETQRNKGNFPGRFSGRQFSNSRSEMNVSTLELGDSALYLCASSFFGGANVLTFGAGSRLTVL.

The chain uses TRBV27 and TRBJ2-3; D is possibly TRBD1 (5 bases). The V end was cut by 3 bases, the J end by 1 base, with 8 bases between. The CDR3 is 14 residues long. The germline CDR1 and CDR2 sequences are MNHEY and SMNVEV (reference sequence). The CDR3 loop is CASSFSRGTDTQYF. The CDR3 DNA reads TGTGCCAGCAGTTTTTCCAGGGGCACAGATACGCAGTATTTT.

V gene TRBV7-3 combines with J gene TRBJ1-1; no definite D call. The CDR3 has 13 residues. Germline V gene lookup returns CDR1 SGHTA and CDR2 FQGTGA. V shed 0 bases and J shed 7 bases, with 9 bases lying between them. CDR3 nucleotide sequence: TGTGCCAGCAGCTTAACTGGTCCCAGTGAAGCTTTCTTT. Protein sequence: CASSLTGPSEAFF.

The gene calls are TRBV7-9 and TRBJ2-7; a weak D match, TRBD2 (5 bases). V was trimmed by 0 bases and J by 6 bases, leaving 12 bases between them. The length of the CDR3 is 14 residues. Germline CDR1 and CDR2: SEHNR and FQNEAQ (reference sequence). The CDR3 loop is CASSLAALASEQYF. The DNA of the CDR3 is TGTGCCAGCAGCTTAGCGGCTCTAGCCTCCGAGCAGTACTTC.

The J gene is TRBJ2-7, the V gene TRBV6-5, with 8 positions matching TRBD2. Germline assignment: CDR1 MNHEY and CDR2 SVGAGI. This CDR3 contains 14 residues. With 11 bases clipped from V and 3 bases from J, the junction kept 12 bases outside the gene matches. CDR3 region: CASAASGSIYEQYF. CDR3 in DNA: TGTGCCTCTGCCGCAAGCGGGAGTATCTACGAGCAGTACTTC.

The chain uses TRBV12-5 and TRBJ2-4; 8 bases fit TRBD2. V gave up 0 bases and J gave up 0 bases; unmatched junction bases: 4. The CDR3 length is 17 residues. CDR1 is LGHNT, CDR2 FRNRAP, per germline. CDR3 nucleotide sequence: TGTGCTAGTGGTTTGGTACTTAGCGGGACAGCCAAAAACATTCAGTACTTC. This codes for CASGLVLSGTAKNIQYF.

The CDR3 spells CASSLVGDTSYEQYF. CDR3 nucleotides: TGTGCCAGCAGCTTAGTGGGGGACACGTCCTACGAGCAGTACTTC. V usage is TRBV7-2 and J usage is TRBJ2-7, with D possibly matching TRBD1 (6 bases). Trimming stripped 1 base from V and 1 base from J, with 11 bases between. Germline-derived CDR1 and CDR2 are SGHTA and FQGNSA. The CDR3 spans 15 residues.